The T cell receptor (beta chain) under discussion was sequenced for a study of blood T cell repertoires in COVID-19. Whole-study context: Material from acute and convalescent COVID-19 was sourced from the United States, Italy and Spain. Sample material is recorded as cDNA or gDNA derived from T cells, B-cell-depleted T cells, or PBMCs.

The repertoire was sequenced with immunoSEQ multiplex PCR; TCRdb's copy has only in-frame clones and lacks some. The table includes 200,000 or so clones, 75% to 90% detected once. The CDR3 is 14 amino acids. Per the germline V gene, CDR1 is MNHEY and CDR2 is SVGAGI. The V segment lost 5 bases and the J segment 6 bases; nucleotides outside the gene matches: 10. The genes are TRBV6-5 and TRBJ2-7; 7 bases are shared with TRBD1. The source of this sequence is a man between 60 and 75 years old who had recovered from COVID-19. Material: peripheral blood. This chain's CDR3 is CASSRIQGRSEQYF. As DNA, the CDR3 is TGTGCCAGCAGTCGAATACAGGGGAGATCCGAGCAGTACTTC.